Listed below are T cell receptor beta chains from one sample, sequenced in a study of blood T cell repertoires in COVID-19. Using immunoSEQ multiplex PCR, the repertoire was profiled, and TCRdb retains in-frame clones only, with some absent. The data hold about 100,000 clones, with around four fifths observed a single time. The sequenced sample consisted of peripheral blood. The receptor set was obtained from a man aged 65 to 85 with active or convalescent COVID-19. The CDR3 runs from the conserved cysteine through the conserved F or W. D genes are given only for firm matches. A row's size may be missing; if present it is once, few, many or a size class.

J: TRBJ1-6
V: TRBV27
D: .
size: .
CDR3: CASRQDMSAGNSPLHF
DNA: TGTGCCAGCCGCCAGGACATGTCCGCCGGTAATTCACCCCTCCACTTT

J: TRBJ2-7
V: TRBV18
D: TRBD2
size: .
CDR3: CASSPGLAPYEQYF
DNA: TGTGCCAGCTCACCGGGACTAGCGCCCTACGAGCAGTACTTC

J: TRBJ1-1
V: TRBV9
D: TRBD1
size: .
CDR3: CASSVGQGDYTEAFF
DNA: TGTGCCAGCAGCGTAGGACAGGGTGACTACACTGAAGCTTTCTTT

J: TRBJ1-4
V: TRBV10-3
D: .
size: .
CDR3: CAISRNRATNEKLFF
DNA: TGTGCCATCAGCCGCAACAGGGCCACTAATGAAAAACTGTTTTTT

J: TRBJ2-7
V: TRBV4-3
D: .
size: .
CDR3: CASSQGPGTSTYEQYF
DNA: TGCGCCAGCAGCCAAGGTCCGGGGACAAGTACCTACGAGCAGTACTTC

J: TRBJ2-7
V: TRBV7-9
D: TRBD2
size: few
CDR3: CASSPGLAADYEQYF
DNA: TGTGCCAGCAGCCCCGGACTAGCGGCGGACTACGAGCAGTACTTC

J: TRBJ2-1
V: TRBV29-1
D: TRBD1
size: .
CDR3: CSGQGAGNEQFF
DNA: TGCAGCGGACAGGGGGCCGGCAATGAGCAGTTCTTC

J: TRBJ1-2
V: TRBV9
D: TRBD1
size: .
CDR3: CASSATGAVGGYTF
DNA: TGTGCCAGCAGCGCGACAGGGGCGGTAGGTGGCTACACCTTC

J: TRBJ1-1
V: TRBV29-1
D: .
size: .
CDR3: CSVVRVSGTEAFF
DNA: TGCAGCGTTGTAAGGGTTTCGGGGACTGAAGCTTTCTTT

J: TRBJ2-7
V: TRBV6-6
D: .
size: once
CDR3: CASSHSAGRASYEQYF
DNA: TGTGCCAGCAGTCACTCCGCAGGCAGGGCCTCCTACGAGCAGTACTTC

J: TRBJ1-6
V: TRBV4-2
D: TRBD1
size: .
CDR3: CASRTGQGDSPLHF
DNA: TGTGCCAGCAGAACCGGACAGGGAGATTCACCCCTCCACTTT

J: TRBJ2-7
V: TRBV7-2
D: .
size: .
CDR3: CASSLVGQAAYEQYF
DNA: TGTGCCAGCAGCTTAGTAGGCCAGGCCGCCTACGAGCAGTACTTC

J: TRBJ2-3
V: TRBV7-6
D: TRBD2
size: .
CDR3: CASSGVGTSGSDTQYF
DNA: TGTGCCAGCAGCGGGGTAGGGACTAGCGGTTCAGATACGCAGTATTTT

J: TRBJ2-1
V: TRBV24-1
D: TRBD1
size: .
CDR3: CASPPGQEPDEQFF
DNA: TGTGCCAGCCCGCCGGGACAGGAACCCGATGAGCAGTTCTTC

J: TRBJ2-5
V: TRBV27
D: TRBD2
size: .
CDR3: CASRTGLAGQEPQYF
DNA: TGTGCCAGCAGGACGGGACTAGCGGGACAAGAGCCCCAGTACTTC

J: TRBJ2-3
V: TRBV12-5
D: .
size: .
CDR3: CASGLVRPRVLTDTQYF
DNA: TGTGCTAGTGGTTTGGTACGTCCGAGGGTTCTCACAGATACGCAGTATTTT

J: TRBJ1-5
V: TRBV7-2
D: .
size: few
CDR3: CASSFSGRDNQPQHF
DNA: TGTGCCAGCAGCTTCTCGGGGCGGGATAATCAGCCCCAGCATTTT

J: TRBJ1-4
V: TRBV5-1
D: .
size: .
CDR3: CASSLVEAGGEKLFF
DNA: TGCGCCAGCAGCTTAGTGGAGGCCGGAGGGGAAAAACTGTTTTTT

J: TRBJ1-1
V: TRBV4-3
D: .
size: .
CDR3: CASSQLEHPRTEAFF
DNA: TGCGCCAGCAGCCAACTGGAACACCCGAGGACTGAAGCTTTCTTT

J: TRBJ2-1
V: TRBV4-1
D: .
size: .
CDR3: CASSQERGHRGDEQFF
DNA: TGCGCCAGCAGCCAAGAACGGGGACACCGAGGGGATGAGCAGTTCTTC

J: TRBJ1-2
V: TRBV6-1
D: .
size: .
CDR3: CASSERGYGYTF
DNA: TGTGCCAGCAGTGAAAGGGGGTATGGCTACACCTTC

J: TRBJ1-5
V: TRBV7-2
D: .
size: .
CDR3: CASSLVNQPQHF
DNA: TGTGCCAGCAGCTTAGTAAATCAGCCCCAGCATTTT

J: TRBJ2-7
V: TRBV10-3
D: .
size: .
CDR3: CAISEPASSYEQYF
DNA: TGTGCCATCAGTGAACCCGCGAGCTCCTACGAGCAGTACTTC

J: TRBJ2-5
V: TRBV10-3
D: TRBD1
size: once
CDR3: CAISPGQNQETQYF
DNA: TGTGCCATCAGCCCGGGACAGAACCAAGAGACCCAGTACTTC

J: TRBJ1-4
V: TRBV6-2/TRBV6-3
D: .
size: .
CDR3: CASSTPGQPGKLFF
DNA: TGTGCCAGCAGTACCCCCGGACAGCCCGGAAAACTGTTTTTT